Sequencing of this TCR beta chain was carried out in a study of T cell clones after liver transplantation. Overall study context: A pre-transplant mixed lymphocyte reaction with TCRbeta sequencing defined graft-donor-reactive clones followed in post-transplant blood. Apart from three HCV-positive recipients, transplants were for non-autoimmune, non-viral reasons.

V was shortened by 5 bases and J by 8 bases, with 15 bases between the two germline ends. Germline CDR1 and CDR2: SGHVS and FQNEAQ. The CDR3 is made up of 13 amino acids. Some clones are missing from TCRdb's copy, which holds only in-frame ones; the method was immunoSEQ multiplex PCR. Of some 75,000 clones listed, approximately 80% are singletons. Findings and limits, study-wide: Low donor cell numbers restricted donor-reactive repertoire measurement in two subjects.

Turning to this clone: What it binds is not known.

The chain recombines TRBV7-8 with TRBJ1-2, with D tentatively TRBD1 (6 bases). This sequence originates from a human donor who received a liver transplant. The sample consisted of CD4+ T cells from blood, taken before liver transplant. The CDR3 coding sequence is TGTGCCAGCAGCCGGGATGGGGGCGGAGGCTACACCTTC. This gives the protein CASSRDGGGGYTF.